Listed below are T cell receptor beta chains from one sample, sequenced in a study of cytomegalovirus exposure and HLA in healthy donors. Measured with immunoSEQ multiplex PCR; TCRdb has only the in-frame clones, and not every one. This table has around 260,000 clones, roughly 80% appearing once. The sequencing sample was made of PBMCs. These receptors were collected from a girl aged 2 to 10 in good health and CMV-seronegative. The CDR3 runs from the conserved cysteine through the conserved F or W. Each record gives: D gene, V gene, J gene, clone size, CDR3 DNA, CDR3 protein. The D gene is left open where the match is weak. Expanded clones get a size class; other rows say once, few or many, or leave the size out.

.	TRBV4-1	TRBJ2-1	.	TGCGCCAGCAGCCATGGGACTCAATTGGGGTACAATGAGCAGTTCTTC	CASSHGTQLGYNEQFF
TRBD1	TRBV7-9	TRBJ1-2	.	TGTGCCAGCAGCGCCTCGACAGGGACTAACTATGGCTACACCTTC	CASSASTGTNYGYTF
TRBD1	TRBV30	TRBJ2-7	.	TGTGCCTGGAGTGGGGAAGGGGGCCCCTACGAGCAGTACTTC	CAWSGEGGPYEQYF
TRBD2	TRBV4-1	TRBJ2-5	.	TGCGCCAGCAGCCAAGATAAGGGAAGCGGGGGTGTGACCCAGTACTTC	CASSQDKGSGGVTQYF
TRBD1	TRBV6-5	TRBJ1-3	.	TGTGCCAGCAGCCACGGGACAGGGGAAAACACCATATATTTT	CASSHGTGENTIYF
.	TRBV7-9	TRBJ2-5	.	TGTGCCAGCAGCCGATTGAGCGGAGGGTCAGGGGAGACCCAGTACTTC	CASSRLSGGSGETQYF
.	TRBV28	TRBJ1-2	.	TGTGCCAGCAGTTTGGGGTGGACAATAAACTATGGCTACACCTTC	CASSLGWTINYGYTF
.	TRBV6-1	TRBJ1-1	.	TGTGCCAGCAGTGTAGTAGCTTCAACAAGCGGAGCTTTCTTT	CASSVVASTSGAFF
TRBD2	TRBV2	TRBJ2-1	.	TGTGCCAGCAGTGAAGTAGCGGGAGTTGGTGAGCAGTTCTTC	CASSEVAGVGEQFF
TRBD1	TRBV9	TRBJ2-2	.	TGTGCCAGCAGCGTGGGACAGGAGGGCCTACCGGTTTCAGGGGAGCTGTTTTTT	CASSVGQEGLPVSGELFF
.	TRBV30	TRBJ2-2	.	TGTGCCTGGAGAGGAGGCGTGCCCGGGGAGCTGTTTTTT	CAWRGGVPGELFF
.	TRBV7-8	TRBJ1-2	.	TGTGCCAGCAGCTTGTTAGCGTTATTTAACTATGGCTACACCTTC	CASSLLALFNYGYTF
.	TRBV11-2	TRBJ2-7	.	TGTGCCAGCAGCCGCCCCCCCTGGGGGCTTGTGTACGAGCAGTACTTC	CASSRPPWGLVYEQYF
.	TRBV27	TRBJ1-3	.	TGTGCCAGCAGCCAACTTATAGGGGCTGGAAACACCATATATTTT	CASSQLIGAGNTIYF
.	TRBV6-1	TRBJ2-7	.	TGTGCCAGCAGTGAGTCCATCCCCTACGAGCAGTACTTC	CASSESIPYEQYF
.	TRBV27	TRBJ2-7	.	TGTGCCAGCAGTTTACTGCGGGACTCCTACGAGCAGTACTTC	CASSLLRDSYEQYF
.	TRBV5-1	TRBJ1-4	.	TGCGCCAGCAGCTTGGGCAGCAGGGGTGAAAAACTGTTTTTT	CASSLGSRGEKLFF
.	TRBV7-6	TRBJ2-7	.	TGTGCCAGCAGCTTAGGGACAGCATCCTACGAGCAGTACTTC	CASSLGTASYEQYF
.	TRBV6-5	TRBJ1-6	.	TGTGCCAGCAGTCCAGGGGACTATAATTCACCCCTCCACTTT	CASSPGDYNSPLHF
TRBD2	TRBV28	TRBJ2-1	.	TGTGCCAGCAGTCGGGATCAGCGGGGGGCTTCTTATTACAATGAGCAGTTCTTC	CASSRDQRGASYYNEQFF
TRBD1	TRBV30	TRBJ2-7	.	TGTGCCTGGAGTGTAGGGACAGGGCGTGAGCAGTACTTC	CAWSVGTGREQYF
TRBD1	TRBV11-2	TRBJ1-1	.	TGTGCCAGCACTGGGACAGTGAACACTGAAGCTTTCTTT	CASTGTVNTEAFF
.	TRBV7-9	TRBJ2-2	.	TGTGCCAGCACCCGGGGAGGAATCACCGGGGAGCTGTTTTTT	CASTRGGITGELFF
TRBD1	TRBV6-1	TRBJ2-7	.	TGTGCCAGCACTACGGGACAGACTTTCTACGAGCAGTACTTC	CASTTGQTFYEQYF
TRBD1	TRBV28	TRBJ1-5	.	TGTGCCAGCTGTAAGAGAGGGGACAGTCAGCCCCAGCATTTT	CASCKRGDSQPQHF
TRBD1	TRBV7-6	TRBJ2-7	.	TGTGCCAGCAGCCCCGCATGGGACAGGACTGACGAGCAGTACTTC	CASSPAWDRTDEQYF
TRBD1	TRBV27	TRBJ1-2	.	TGTGCCAGCAGTGCTTACTCCGGGACAGGACTTACTAACTATGGCTACACCTTC	CASSAYSGTGLTNYGYTF
.	TRBV7-9	TRBJ1-5	.	TGTGCCAGCAGCTTAGGGTGGGGAAAAGGGAGGAATCAGCCCCAGCATTTT	CASSLGWGKGRNQPQHF
.	TRBV5-1	TRBJ1-1	.	TGCGCCAGCAGCTTGGCCATGAGGGTTCGGGACACTGAAGCTTTCTTT	CASSLAMRVRDTEAFF
TRBD2	TRBV9	TRBJ2-7	.	TGTGCCAGCAGCGCGTCAGCCGGGACTAGTAGGTACGAGCAGTACTTC	CASSASAGTSRYEQYF
.	TRBV20-1	TRBJ1-6	.	TGCAGTGCTAGGCGAGGTTCACCCCTCCACTTT	CSARRGSPLHF
.	TRBV4-1	TRBJ2-5	once	TGCGCCAGCAGCCAAAGCGGGTTACAAGAGACCCAGTACTTC	CASSQSGLQETQYF
.	TRBV7-2	TRBJ2-1	.	TGTGCCAGCAGCTCCCGAGGAACACAGGGCCAGCAGTTCTTC	CASSSRGTQGQQFF
TRBD1	TRBV9	TRBJ2-3	.	TGTGCCAGCAGCCCCTGGACAGGGGGTAATCCAGATACGCAGTATTTT	CASSPWTGGNPDTQYF
.	TRBV10-3	TRBJ1-1	few	TGTGCCATCAGTGAGTCGGAGGGGTGGATCGCTGAAGCTTTCTTT	CAISESEGWIAEAFF
TRBD1	TRBV6-5	TRBJ2-7	.	TGTGCCAGCAGTCCGGACAGGGTTTACGAGCAGTACTTC	CASSPDRVYEQYF
.	TRBV29-1	TRBJ2-1	.	TGCAGCGTTGAAGGGGGCGGTGAGCAGTTCTTC	CSVEGGGEQFF
.	TRBV30	TRBJ2-2	few	TGTGCCTGGGTAGCGGCTACGAACACCGGGGAGCTGTTTTTT	CAWVAATNTGELFF
TRBD1	TRBV7-7	TRBJ2-7	once	TGTGCCAGCAGCCCGAGACAGGGGAAGTTACACGAGCAGTACTTC	CASSPRQGKLHEQYF
.	TRBV5-1	TRBJ2-2	.	TGCGCCAGCAGCTTAGCCAGGGGGGCTGTCGGCGGGGAGCTGTTTTTT	CASSLARGAVGGELFF
TRBD1	TRBV30	TRBJ1-2	.	TGTGCCTGGGGACAGGAAATTAACTATGGCTACACCTTC	CAWGQEINYGYTF
.	TRBV7-9	TRBJ1-1	.	TGTGCCAGCAGCCCCACATCAGGGATCGCTGAAGCTTTCTTT	CASSPTSGIAEAFF
.	TRBV5-6	TRBJ2-7	few	TGTGCCAGCAGCTTGGGGGCAAGGGGCCTCTTAGGGAACGAGCAGTACTTC	CASSLGARGLLGNEQYF
TRBD1	TRBV7-9	TRBJ1-5	.	TGTGCCAGCAGCTCCCCGGGACAGGGTGAGCCCCAGCATTTT	CASSSPGQGEPQHF
TRBD2	TRBV9	TRBJ2-3	.	TGTGCCAGCAGCGTAGGCGCGGGAGGGGGTTGGGATACGCAGTATTTT	CASSVGAGGGWDTQYF
.	TRBV7-2	TRBJ1-5	few	TGTGCCAGCAGCTTTTACAATCAGCCCCAGCATTTT	CASSFYNQPQHF
TRBD1	TRBV6-1	TRBJ2-7	.	TGTGCCAGCAGTGTCTACAGGGGCGAGCAGTACTTC	CASSVYRGEQYF
.	TRBV29-1	TRBJ1-2	.	TGCAGCGTTGAGGCAGGGCGCTATGGCTACACCTTC	CSVEAGRYGYTF
.	TRBV28	TRBJ2-5	.	TGTGCCAGCAGAGGGGCCCTGTACCAAGAGACCCAGTACTTC	CASRGALYQETQYF
.	TRBV7-8	TRBJ1-2	.	TGTGCCAGCAGCTTAGGAGGCTCTCGGAACTATGGCTACACCTTC	CASSLGGSRNYGYTF
TRBD1	TRBV28	TRBJ2-1	.	TGTGCCAGCAGTGAAGGGACAGGGGGCCCACGGGCCTACAATGAGCAGTTCTTC	CASSEGTGGPRAYNEQFF
TRBD1	TRBV4-2	TRBJ1-1	.	TGTGCCAGCAGCCAGACCGGGACAGAAAACACTGAAGCTTTCTTT	CASSQTGTENTEAFF
.	TRBV13	TRBJ1-2	.	TGTGCCAGCAACCCACTCAACAGAAACTATGGCTACACCTTC	CASNPLNRNYGYTF
.	TRBV6-1	TRBJ2-1	.	TGTGCCAGTTTCTGGGGGCGGTCCTACAATGAGCAGTTCTTC	CASFWGRSYNEQFF
TRBD1	TRBV28	TRBJ1-5	.	TGTGCCAGCAGGACAGGGACTCAGCCCCAGCATTTT	CASRTGTQPQHF